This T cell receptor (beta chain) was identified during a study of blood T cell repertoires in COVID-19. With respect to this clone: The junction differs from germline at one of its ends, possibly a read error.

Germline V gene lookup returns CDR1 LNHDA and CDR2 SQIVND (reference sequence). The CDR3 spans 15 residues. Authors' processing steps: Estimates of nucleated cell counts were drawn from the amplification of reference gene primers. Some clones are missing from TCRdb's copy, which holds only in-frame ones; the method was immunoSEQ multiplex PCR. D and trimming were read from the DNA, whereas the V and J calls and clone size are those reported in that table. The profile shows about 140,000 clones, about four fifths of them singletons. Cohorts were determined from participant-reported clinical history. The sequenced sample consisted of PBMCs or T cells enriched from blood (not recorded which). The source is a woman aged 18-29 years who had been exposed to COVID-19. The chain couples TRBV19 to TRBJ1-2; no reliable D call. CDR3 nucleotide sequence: TGTGCCAGTACTATAATGGCCAGAAACGTCTATGGCTACACCTTC. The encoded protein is CASTIMARNVYGYTF. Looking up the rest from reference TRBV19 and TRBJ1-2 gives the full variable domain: DGGITQSPKYLFRKEGQNVTLSCEQNLNHDAMYWYRQDPGQGLRLIYYSQIVNDFQKGDIAEGYSVSREKKESFPLTVTSAQKNPTAFYLCASTIMARNVYGYTFGSGTRLTVV.